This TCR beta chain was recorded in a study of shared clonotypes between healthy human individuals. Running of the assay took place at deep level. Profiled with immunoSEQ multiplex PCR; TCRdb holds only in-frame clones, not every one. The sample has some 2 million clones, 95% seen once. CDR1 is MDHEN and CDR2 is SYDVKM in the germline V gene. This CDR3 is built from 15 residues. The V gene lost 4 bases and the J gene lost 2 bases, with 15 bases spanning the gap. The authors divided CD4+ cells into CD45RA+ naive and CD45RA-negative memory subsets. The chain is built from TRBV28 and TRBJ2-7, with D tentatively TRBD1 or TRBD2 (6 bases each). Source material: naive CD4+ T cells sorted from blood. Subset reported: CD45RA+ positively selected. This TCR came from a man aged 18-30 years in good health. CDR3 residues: CASSSKGGPPYEQYF. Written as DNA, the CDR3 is TGTGCCAGCAGTTCCAAGGGGGGTCCTCCCTACGAGCAGTACTTC.